The sample holds many counts of the clone carrying this T cell receptor beta chain. The antigen is not known. Unique molecular identifiers were incorporated when the TCRbeta library was constructed. TCRdb reanalysed the PCR reads using MiXCR and keeps one entry per CDR3 protein. This sample carries 350,000 to 500,000 distinct CDR3 sequences, around two fifths of them seen once, and the ten largest clones take around a quarter. The V gene lost 3 bases and the J gene lost 0 bases, with 12 bases spanning the gap. Germline lookup yields CDR1 SGHTA and CDR2 FQGNSA. The CDR3 spans 15 residues. The source of the sample is a study of T-cell reconstitution after alpha-beta-depleted transplantation in children. Findings and limits, study-wide: One year after transplant, T-cell counts and diversity came mostly from newly produced T cells. Surviving recipient cells, namely T cells and thymic progenitors, were the source of high day-60 TCRbeta diversity in some patients.

The TCR was taken from a girl under 10 years old with aplastic anemia, due to receive a stem cell transplant. Source: PBMCs, taken before TCRalphabeta/CD19-depleted stem cell transplant. The chain carries TRBV7-2 and TRBJ2-7; D might be TRBD2 (6 bases). CDR3 sequence: CASSFQGGASYEQYF. The CDR3 DNA is TGTGCCAGCAGCTTTCAAGGCGGGGCCTCCTACGAGCAGTACTTC.